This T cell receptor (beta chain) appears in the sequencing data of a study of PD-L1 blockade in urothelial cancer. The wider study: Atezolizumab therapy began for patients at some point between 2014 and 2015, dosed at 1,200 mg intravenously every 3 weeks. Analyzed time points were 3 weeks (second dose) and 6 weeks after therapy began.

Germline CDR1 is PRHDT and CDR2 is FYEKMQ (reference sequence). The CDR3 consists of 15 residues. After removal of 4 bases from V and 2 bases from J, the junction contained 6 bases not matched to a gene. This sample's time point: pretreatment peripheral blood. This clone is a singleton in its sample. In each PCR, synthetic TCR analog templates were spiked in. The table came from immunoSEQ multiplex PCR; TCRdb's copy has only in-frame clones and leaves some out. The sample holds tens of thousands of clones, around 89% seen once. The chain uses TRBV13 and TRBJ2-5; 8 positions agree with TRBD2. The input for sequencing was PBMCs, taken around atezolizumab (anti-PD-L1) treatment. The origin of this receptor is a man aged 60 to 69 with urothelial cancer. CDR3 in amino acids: CASSSPASGQETQYF. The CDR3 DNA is TGTGCCAGCAGCTCGCCGGCTAGCGGGCAAGAGACCCAGTACTTC.